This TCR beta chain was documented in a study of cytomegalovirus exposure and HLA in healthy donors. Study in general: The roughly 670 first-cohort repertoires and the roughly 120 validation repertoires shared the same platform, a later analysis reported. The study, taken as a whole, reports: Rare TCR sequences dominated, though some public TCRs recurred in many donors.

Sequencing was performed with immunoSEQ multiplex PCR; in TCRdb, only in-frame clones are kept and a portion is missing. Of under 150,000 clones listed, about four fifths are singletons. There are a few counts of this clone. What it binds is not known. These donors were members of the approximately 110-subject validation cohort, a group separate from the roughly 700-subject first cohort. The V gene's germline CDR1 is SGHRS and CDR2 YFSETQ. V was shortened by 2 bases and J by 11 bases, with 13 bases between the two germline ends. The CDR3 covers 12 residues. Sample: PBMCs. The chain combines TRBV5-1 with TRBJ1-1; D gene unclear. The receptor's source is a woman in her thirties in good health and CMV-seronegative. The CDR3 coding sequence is TGCGCCAGCAGCTTCACGGGTGACTGGGCTTTCTTT. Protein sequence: CASSFTGDWAFF.